The source of this T cell receptor beta chain is a study of blood T cell repertoires in COVID-19. Study context: Samples taken during acute and convalescent COVID-19 were collected in the United States, Italy and Spain. T cells, B-cell-depleted T cells, or PBMCs provided the cDNA or gDNA that served as material.

Sequencing used immunoSEQ multiplex PCR; TCRdb keeps in-frame clones, though not all of them. The sample has hundreds of thousands of clones; around 86% are singletons. The CDR3 length is 13 residues. V was clipped by 4 bases and J by 2 bases, with 8 bases between them. The V gene's germline CDR1 is LNHDA and CDR2 SQIVND (reference sequence). The sample taken for sequencing was peripheral blood. V and J are TRBV19 and TRBJ2-5; tentative D call: TRBD1 (5 bases). The clonotype was recovered from a woman aged 55-70 years with active or convalescent COVID-19. CDR3 nucleotides: TGTGCCAGTAGTACCACAGGACAAGAGACCCAGTACTTC. Translating it yields CASSTTGQETQYF.